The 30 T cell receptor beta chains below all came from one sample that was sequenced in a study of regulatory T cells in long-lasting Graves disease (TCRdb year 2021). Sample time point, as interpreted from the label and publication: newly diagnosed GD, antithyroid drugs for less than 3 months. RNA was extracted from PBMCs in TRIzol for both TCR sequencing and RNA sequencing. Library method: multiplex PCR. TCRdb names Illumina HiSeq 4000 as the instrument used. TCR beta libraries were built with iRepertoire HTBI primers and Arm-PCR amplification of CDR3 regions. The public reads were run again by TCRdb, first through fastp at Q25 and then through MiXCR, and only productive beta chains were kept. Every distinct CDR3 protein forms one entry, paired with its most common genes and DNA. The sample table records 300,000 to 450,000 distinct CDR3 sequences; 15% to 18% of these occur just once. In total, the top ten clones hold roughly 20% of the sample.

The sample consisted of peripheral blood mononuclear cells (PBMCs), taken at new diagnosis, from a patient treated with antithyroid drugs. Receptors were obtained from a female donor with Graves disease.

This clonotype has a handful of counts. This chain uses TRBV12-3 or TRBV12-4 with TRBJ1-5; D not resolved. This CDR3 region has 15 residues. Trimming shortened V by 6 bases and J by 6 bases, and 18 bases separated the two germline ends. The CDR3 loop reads CASSRRGGDGQPQHF. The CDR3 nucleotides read TGTGCCAGCAGCCGCCGTGGTGGGGATGGTCAGCCCCAGCATTTT.

The CDR3 spells CATSRDPYNEQFF. The CDR3 DNA is TGTGCCACCAGCAGAGATCCCTACAATGAGCAGTTCTTC. The rearrangement joins TRBV15 to TRBJ2-1; D is undetermined. CDR1 is LNHNV, CDR2 YYDKDF, per germline (reference sequence). V dropped 0 bases and J dropped 2 bases, with 2 bases sitting between them. The CDR3 runs to 13 residues.

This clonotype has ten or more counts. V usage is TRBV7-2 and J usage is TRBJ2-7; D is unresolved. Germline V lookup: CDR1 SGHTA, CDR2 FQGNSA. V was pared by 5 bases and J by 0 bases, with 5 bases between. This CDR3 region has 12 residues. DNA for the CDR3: TGTGCCAGCAGCATCAGCTCCTACGAGCAGTACTTC. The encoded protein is CASSISSYEQYF.

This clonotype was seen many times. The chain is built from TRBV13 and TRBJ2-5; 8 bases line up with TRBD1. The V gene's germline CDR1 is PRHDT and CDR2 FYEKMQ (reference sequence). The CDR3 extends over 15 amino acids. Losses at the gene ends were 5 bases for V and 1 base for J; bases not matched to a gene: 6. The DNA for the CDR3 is TGTGCCAGCAGCACCTCGACAGGGGCCCAAGAGACCCAGTACTTC. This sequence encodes CASSTSTGAQETQYF.

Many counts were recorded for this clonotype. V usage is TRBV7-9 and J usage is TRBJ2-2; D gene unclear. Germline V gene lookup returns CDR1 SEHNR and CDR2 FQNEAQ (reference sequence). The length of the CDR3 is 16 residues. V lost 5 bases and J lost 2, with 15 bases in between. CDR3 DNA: TGTGCCAGCAGCCCCCTCATGGCAGCAAACACCGGGGAGCTGTTTTTT. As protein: CASSPLMAANTGELFF.

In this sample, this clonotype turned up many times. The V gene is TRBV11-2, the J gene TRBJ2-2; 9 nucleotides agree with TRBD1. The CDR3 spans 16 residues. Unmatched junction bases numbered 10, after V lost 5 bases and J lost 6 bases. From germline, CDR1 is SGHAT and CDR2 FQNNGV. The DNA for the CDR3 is TGTGCCAGCAGCCGAACCGGGACAGGGATTCCCGGGGAGCTGTTTTTT. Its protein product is CASSRTGTGIPGELFF.

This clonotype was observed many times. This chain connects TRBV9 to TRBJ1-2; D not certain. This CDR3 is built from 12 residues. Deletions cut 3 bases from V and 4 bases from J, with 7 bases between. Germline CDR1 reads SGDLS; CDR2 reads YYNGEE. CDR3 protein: CASSDSIYGYTF. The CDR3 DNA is TGTGCCAGCAGCGACAGCATCTATGGCTACACCTTC.

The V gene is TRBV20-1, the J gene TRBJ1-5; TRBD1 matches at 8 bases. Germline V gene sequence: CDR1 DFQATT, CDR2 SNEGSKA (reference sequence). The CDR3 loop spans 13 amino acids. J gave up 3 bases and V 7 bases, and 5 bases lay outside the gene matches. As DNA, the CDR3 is TGCAGTGTGGGACAGGAGGCCAATCAGCCCCAGCATTTT. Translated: CSVGQEANQPQHF.

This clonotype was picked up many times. The CDR3 nucleotides read TGTGCCAGCACACCAGCGGGACCCGTAACGGGCACTGAAGCTTTCTTT. The encoded protein is CASTPAGPVTGTEAFF. J is TRBJ1-1 and V is TRBV7-2; D possibly corresponds to TRBD1 (5 bases). This CDR3 region has 16 residues. Germline values: CDR1 SGHTA, CDR2 FQGNSA. Trimming pared 7 bases from V and 4 bases from J, leaving 22 bases between.

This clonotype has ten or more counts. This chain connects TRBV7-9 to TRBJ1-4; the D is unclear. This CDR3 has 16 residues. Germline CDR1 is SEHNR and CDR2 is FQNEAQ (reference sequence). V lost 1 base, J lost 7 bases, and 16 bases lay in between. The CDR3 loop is CASSLVVRPGSEKLFF. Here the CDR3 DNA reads TGTGCCAGCAGCTTAGTAGTCCGTCCGGGGAGTGAAAAACTGTTTTTT. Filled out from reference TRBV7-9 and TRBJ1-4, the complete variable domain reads DTGVSQNPRHKITKRGQNVTFRCDPISEHNRLYWYRQTLGQGPEFLTYFQNEAQLEKSRLLSDRFSAERPKGSFSTLEIQRTEQGDSAMYLCASSLVVRPGSEKLFFGSGTQLSVL.

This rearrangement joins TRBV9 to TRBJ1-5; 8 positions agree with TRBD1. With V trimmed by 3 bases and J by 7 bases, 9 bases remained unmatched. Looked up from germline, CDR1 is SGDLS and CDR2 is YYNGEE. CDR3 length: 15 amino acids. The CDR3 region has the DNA TGTGCCAGCAGCGATTCCGGACAGGGACAACAGCCCCAGCATTTT. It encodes CASSDSGQGQQPQHF.

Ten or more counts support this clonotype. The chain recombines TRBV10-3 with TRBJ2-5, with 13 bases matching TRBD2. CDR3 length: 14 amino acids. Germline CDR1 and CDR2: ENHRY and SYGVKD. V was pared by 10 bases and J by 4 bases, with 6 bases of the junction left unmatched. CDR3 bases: TGTGCCAGCCGGACTAGCGGGAGAAGAGAGACCCAGTACTTC. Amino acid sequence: CASRTSGRRETQYF.

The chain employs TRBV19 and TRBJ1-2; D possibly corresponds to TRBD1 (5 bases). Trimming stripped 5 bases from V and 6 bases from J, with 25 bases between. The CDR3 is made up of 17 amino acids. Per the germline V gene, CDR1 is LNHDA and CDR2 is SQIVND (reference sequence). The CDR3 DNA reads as TGTGCCAGTAGTCCCCTCGGGGCCCACCCGGCGGCAAATGGCTACACCTTC. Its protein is CASSPLGAHPAANGYTF.

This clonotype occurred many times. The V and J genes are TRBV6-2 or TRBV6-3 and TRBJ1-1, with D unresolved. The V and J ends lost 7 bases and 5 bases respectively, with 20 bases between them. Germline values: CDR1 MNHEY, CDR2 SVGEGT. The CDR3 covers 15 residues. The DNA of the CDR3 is TGTGCCAGCATCATTTCGGCCGCTCTGAGGACTGAAGCTTTCTTT. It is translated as CASIISAALRTEAFF.

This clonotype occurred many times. CDR3 loop: CASSEDYQETQYF. CDR3 sequence (DNA): TGTGCCAGCAGCGAGGACTATCAAGAGACCCAGTACTTC. The V call is TRBV2, the J call TRBJ2-5; D might be TRBD2 (6 bases). V was shortened by 6 bases and J by 2 bases, with 10 bases between the two germline ends. This CDR3 has 13 amino acids. The germline V gene encodes CDR1 SNHLY and CDR2 FYNNEI.

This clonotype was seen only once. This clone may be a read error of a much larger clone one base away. The CDR3 DNA follows: TGTGCCACCAGTGAACGGACTATTTCCCATGAGCAGTACTTC. It is translated as CATSERTISHEQYF. V usage is TRBV24-1 and J usage is TRBJ2-1, with a possible D match to TRBD2 (6 bases). The J call may be mistaken, given a closer DNA end match to TRBJ2-7. In germline, CDR1 is KGHDR, CDR2 SFDVKD. The CDR3 length is 14 residues.

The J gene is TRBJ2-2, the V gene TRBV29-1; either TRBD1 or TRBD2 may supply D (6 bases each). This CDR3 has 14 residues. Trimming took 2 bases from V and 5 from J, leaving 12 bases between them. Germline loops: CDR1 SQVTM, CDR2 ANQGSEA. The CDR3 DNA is TGCAGCGTTGAATGGGGGGCGCGGACCGGGGAGCTGTTTTTT. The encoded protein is CSVEWGARTGELFF.

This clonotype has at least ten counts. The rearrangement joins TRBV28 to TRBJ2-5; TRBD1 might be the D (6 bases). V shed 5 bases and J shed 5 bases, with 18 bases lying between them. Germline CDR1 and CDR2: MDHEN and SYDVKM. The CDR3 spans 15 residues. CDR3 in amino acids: CASSPAGTWSETQYF. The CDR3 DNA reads TGTGCCAGCAGTCCCGCAGGGACATGGTCGGAGACCCAGTACTTC.

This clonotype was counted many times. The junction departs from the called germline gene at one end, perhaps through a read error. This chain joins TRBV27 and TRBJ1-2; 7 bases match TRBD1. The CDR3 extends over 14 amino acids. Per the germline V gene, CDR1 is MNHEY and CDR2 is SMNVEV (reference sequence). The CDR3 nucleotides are TGTGCCAGCAGTGGATCAGATACTTGGGACAGCGAGGCCTTC. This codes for CASSGSDTWDSEAF.

DNA for the CDR3: TGTGCCAGCGGCCCCAGAGAAGGAGATACTAACTATGGCTACACCTTC. Protein product: CASGPREGDTNYGYTF. The chain is built from TRBV9 and TRBJ1-2; D is unresolved. CDR1 and CDR2 from the germline V gene are SGDLS and YYNGEE. This CDR3 is built from 16 residues. Trimming pared 7 bases from V and 0 bases from J, leaving 19 bases between.

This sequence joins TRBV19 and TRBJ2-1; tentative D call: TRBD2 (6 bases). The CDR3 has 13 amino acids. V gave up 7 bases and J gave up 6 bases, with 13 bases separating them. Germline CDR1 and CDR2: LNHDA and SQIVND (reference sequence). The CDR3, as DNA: TGTGCCAGTACCCTCGGGGGATTCAATGAGCAGTTCTTC. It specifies CASTLGGFNEQFF.

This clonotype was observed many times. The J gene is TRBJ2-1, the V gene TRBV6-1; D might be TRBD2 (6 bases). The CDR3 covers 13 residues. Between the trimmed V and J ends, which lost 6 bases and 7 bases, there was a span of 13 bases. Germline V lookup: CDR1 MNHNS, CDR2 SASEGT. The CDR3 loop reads CASRLGSWNEQFF. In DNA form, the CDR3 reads TGTGCCAGCAGACTCGGGAGTTGGAATGAGCAGTTCTTC.

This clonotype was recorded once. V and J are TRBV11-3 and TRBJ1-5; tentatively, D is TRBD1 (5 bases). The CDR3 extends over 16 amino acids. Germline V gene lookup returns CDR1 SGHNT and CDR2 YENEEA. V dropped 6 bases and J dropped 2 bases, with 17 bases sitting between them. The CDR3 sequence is CASSEAGGGGNQPQHF. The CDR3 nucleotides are TGTGCCAGCAGTGAAGCGGGGGGTGGTGGCAATCAGCCCCAGCATTTT.

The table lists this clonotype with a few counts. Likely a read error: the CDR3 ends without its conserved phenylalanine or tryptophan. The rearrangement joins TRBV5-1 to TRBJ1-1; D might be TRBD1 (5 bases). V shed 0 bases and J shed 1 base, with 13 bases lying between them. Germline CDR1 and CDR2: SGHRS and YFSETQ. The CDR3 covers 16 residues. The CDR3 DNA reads TGCGCCAGCAGCTTGGTAGGTGGGGCCTCGAACACTGAAGCTTTCATT. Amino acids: CASSLVGGASNTEAFI.

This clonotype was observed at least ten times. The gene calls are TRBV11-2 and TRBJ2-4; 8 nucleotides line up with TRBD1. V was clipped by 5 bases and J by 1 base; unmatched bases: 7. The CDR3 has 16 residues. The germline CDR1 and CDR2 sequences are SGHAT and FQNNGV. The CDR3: CASSPRDRWAKNIQYF. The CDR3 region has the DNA TGTGCCAGCAGCCCCCGGGACAGGTGGGCCAAAAACATTCAGTACTTC.

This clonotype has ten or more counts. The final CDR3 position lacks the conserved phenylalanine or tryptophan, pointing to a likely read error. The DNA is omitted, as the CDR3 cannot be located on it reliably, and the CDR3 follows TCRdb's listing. CDR3 loop: CASSLAPTGVCLY. The rearrangement links TRBV7-2 to TRBJ2-7; TRBD1 was called by the table and not checked on the DNA. Germline-derived CDR1 and CDR2 are SGHTA and FQGNSA. The CDR3 spans 13 amino acids, including both terminal residues.

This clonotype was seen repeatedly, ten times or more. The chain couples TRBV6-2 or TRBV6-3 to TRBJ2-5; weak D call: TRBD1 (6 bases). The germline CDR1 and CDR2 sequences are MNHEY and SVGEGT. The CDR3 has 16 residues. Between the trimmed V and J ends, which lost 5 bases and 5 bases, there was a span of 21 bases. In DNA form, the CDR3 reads TGTGCCAGCAGTCCGAGGCGAGGGGGAATGGAGGAGACCCAGTACTTC. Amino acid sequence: CASSPRRGGMEETQYF.

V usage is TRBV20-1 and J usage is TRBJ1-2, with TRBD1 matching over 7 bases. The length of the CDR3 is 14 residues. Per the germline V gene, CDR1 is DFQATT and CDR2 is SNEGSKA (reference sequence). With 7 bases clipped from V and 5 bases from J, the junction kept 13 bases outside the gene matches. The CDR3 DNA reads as TGCAGTGTCATAGGTGAGGGGGCAGGATATGGCTACACCTTC. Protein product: CSVIGEGAGYGYTF.

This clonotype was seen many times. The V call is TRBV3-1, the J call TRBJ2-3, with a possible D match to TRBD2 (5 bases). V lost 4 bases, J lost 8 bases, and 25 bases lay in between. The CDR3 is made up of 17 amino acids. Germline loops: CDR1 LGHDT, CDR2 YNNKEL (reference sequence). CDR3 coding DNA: TGTGCCAGCAGCCCGTCCGGGAACATAGCACTTTGGGGTACGCAGTATTTT. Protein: CASSPSGNIALWGTQYF.

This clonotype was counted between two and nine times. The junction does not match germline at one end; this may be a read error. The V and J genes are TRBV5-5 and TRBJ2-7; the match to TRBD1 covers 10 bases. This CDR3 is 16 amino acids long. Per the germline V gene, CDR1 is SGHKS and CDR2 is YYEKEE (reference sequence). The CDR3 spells CASSLSVGQGPYEQHF. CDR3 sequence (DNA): TGTGCCAGCAGCTTGTCCGTGGGACAGGGGCCCTACGAGCAGCACTTC.